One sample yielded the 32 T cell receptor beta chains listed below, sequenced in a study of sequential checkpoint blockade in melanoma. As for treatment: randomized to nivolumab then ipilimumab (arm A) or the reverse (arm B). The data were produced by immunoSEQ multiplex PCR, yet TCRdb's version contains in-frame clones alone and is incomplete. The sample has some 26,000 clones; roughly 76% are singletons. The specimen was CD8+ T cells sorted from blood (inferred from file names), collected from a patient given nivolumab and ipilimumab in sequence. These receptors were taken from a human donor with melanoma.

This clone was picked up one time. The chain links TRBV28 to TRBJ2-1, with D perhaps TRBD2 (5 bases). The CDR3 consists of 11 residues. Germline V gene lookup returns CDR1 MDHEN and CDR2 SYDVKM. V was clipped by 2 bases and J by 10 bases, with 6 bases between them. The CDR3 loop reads CASSLGREQFF. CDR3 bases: TGTGCCAGCAGTTTAGGGAGAGAGCAGTTCTTC.

The CDR3 nucleotides read TGTGCCAGTAGTATAGGTCCGAGCACTGAAGCTTTCTTT. It translates to CASSIGPSTEAFF. The genes are TRBV19 and TRBJ1-1; unclear D gene. V was cut by 1 base and J by 4 bases, with 7 bases left in between. CDR3 length: 13 residues. CDR1 and CDR2 from the germline V gene are LNHDA and SQIVND (reference sequence).

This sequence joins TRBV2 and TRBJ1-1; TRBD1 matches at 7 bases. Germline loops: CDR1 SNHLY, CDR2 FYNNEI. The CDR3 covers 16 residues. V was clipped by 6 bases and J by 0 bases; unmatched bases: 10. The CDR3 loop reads CASREYRGLMNTEAFF. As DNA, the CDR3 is TGTGCCAGCAGAGAATACAGGGGATTGATGAACACTGAAGCTTTCTTT.

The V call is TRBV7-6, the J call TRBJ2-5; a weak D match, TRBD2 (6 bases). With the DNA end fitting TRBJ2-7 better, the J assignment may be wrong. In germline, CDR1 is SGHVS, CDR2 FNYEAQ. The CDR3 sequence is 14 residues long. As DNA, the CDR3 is TGTGCCAGCAGCTCGTCCCGGGGGTCCTACGAGCAGTACTTC. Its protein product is CASSSSRGSYEQYF.

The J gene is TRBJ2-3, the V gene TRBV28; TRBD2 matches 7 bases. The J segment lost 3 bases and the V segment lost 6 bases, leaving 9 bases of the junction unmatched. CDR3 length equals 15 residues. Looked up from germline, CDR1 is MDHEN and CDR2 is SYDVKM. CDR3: CASSAVLRGTDTQYF. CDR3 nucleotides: TGTGCCAGCAGCGCCGTTCTGCGGGGGACAGATACGCAGTATTTT.

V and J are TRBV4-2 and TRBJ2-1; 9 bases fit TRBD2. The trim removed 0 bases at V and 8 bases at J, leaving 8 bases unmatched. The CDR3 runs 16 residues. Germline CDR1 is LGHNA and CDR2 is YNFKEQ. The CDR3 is CASSQEGGGAVDEQFF. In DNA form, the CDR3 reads TGTGCCAGCAGCCAAGAAGGCGGGGGGGCAGTGGATGAGCAGTTCTTC.

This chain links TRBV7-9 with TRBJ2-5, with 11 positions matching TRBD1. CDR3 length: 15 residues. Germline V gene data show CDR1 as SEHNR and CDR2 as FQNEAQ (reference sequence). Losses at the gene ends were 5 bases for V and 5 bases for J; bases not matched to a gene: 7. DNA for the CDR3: TGTGCCAGCAGCCCGGGGGACAGGGGGTATGAGACCCAGTACTTC. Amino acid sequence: CASSPGDRGYETQYF.

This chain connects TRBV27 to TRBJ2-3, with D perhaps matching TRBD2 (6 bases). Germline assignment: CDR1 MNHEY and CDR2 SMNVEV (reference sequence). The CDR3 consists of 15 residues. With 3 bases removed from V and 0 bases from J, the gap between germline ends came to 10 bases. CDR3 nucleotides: TGTGCCAGCAGTTTGGGGACTTCTAGCACAGATACGCAGTATTTT. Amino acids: CASSLGTSSTDTQYF.

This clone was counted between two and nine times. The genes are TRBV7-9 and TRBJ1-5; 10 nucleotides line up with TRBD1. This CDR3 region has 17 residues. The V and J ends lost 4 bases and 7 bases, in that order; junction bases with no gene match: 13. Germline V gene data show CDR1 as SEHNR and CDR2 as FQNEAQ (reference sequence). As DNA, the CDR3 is TGTGCCAGCAGCTCAGCCGGGACAGGGGTACTAGAACAGCCCCAGCATTTT. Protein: CASSSAGTGVLEQPQHF.

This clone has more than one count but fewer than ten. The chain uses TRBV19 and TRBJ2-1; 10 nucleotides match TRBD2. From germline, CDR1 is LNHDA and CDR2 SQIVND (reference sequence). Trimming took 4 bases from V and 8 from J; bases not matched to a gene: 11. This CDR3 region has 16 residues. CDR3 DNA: TGTGCCAGTAGTAGTATGGGACTAGCGTCAGGTGATGAGCAGTTCTTC. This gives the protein CASSSMGLASGDEQFF.

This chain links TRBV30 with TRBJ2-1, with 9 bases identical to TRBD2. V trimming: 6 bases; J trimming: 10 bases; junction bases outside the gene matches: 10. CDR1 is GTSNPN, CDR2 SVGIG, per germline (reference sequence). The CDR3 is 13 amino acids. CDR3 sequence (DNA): TGTGCCTGTTCGGGACTAGCTGCTTTGGAGCAGTTCTTC. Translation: CACSGLAALEQFF.

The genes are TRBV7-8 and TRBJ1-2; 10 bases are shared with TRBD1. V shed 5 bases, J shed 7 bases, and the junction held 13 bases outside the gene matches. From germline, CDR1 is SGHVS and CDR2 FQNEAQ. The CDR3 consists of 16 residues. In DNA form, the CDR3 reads TGTGCCAGCAGCCCGATCCCTCCGGGACAGGGGACTGGCTACACCTTC. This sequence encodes CASSPIPPGQGTGYTF.

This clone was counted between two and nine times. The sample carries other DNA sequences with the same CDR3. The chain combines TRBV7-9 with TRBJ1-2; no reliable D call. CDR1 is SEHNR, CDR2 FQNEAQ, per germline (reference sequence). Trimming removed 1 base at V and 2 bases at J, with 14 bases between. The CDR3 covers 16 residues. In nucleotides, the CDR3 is TGTGCCAGCAGCTTAGGCAGTGGAGGGTCGAACTATGGCTACACCTTC. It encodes CASSLGSGGSNYGYTF.

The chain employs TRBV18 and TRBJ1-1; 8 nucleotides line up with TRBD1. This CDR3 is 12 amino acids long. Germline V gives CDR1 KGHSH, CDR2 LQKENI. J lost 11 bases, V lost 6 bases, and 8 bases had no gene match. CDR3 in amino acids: CASSPTGEEAFF. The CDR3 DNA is TGTGCCAGCTCCCCGACAGGGGAAGAGGCTTTCTTT.

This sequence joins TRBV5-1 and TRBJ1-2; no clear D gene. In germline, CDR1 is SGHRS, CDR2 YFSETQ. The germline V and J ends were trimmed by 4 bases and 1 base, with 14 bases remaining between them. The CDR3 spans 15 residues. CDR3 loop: CASSLRLEGNYGYTF. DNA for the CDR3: TGCGCCAGCAGCCTGAGGTTGGAGGGTAACTATGGCTACACCTTC.

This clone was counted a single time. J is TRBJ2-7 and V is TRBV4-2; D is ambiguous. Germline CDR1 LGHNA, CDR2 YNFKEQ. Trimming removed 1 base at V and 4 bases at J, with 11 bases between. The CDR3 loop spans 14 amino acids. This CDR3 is CASSQVASSYEQYF. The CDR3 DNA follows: TGTGCCAGCAGCCAAGTCGCTAGTTCGTACGAGCAGTACTTC.

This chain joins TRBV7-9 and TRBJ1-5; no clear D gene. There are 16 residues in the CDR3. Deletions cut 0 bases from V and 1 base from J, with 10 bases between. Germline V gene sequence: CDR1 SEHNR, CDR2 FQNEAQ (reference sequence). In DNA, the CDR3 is TGTGCCAGCAGCTTAGCCCGATCAGGCAGCAATCAGCCCCAGCATTTT. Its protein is CASSLARSGSNQPQHF. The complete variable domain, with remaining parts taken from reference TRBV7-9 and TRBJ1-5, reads DTGVSQNPRHKITKRGQNVTFRCDPISEHNRLYWYRQTLGQGPEFLTYFQNEAQLEKSRLLSDRFSAERPKGSFSTLEIQRTEQGDSAMYLCASSLARSGSNQPQHFGDGTRLSIL.

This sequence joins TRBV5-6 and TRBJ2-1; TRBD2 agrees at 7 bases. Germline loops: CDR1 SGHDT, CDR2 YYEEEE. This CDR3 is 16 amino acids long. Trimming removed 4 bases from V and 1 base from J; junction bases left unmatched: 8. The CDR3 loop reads CASSSYRDYSYNEQFF. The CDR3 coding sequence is TGTGCCAGCAGCAGCTACCGGGACTATTCCTACAATGAGCAGTTCTTC.

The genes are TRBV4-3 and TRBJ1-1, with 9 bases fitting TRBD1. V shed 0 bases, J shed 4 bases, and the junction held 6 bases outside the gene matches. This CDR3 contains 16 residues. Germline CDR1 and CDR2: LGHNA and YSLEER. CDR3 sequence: CASSQDIGQGSTEAFF. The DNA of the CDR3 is TGCGCCAGCAGCCAAGATATCGGACAGGGGTCCACTGAAGCTTTCTTT.

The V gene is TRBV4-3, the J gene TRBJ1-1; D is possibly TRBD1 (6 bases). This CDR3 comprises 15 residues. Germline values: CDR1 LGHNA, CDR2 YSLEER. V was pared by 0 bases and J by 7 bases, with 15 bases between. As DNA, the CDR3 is TGCGCCAGCAGCCAAGATCCAGGGGAGGGCGTTGAAGCTTTCTTT. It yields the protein CASSQDPGEGVEAFF.

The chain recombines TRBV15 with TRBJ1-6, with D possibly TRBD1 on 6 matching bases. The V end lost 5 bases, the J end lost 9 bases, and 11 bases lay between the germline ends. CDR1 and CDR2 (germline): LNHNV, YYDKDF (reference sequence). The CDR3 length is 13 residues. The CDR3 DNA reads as TGTGCCACCAGCCGCGACAGGTCTTCACCCCTCCACTTT. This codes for CATSRDRSSPLHF.

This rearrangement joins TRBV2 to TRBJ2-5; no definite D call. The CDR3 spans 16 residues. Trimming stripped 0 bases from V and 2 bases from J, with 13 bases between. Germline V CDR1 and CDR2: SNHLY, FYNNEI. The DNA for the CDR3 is TGTGCCAGCAGTGAAGCGGATAATTGGAGTCAAGAGACCCAGTACTTC. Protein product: CASSEADNWSQETQYF.

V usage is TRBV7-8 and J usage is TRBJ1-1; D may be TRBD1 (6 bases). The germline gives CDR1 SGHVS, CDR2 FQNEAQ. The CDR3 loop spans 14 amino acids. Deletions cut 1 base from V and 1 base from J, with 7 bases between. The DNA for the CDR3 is TGTGCCAGCAGCTTAGGACAGGCGAACACTGAAGCTTTCTTT. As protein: CASSLGQANTEAFF. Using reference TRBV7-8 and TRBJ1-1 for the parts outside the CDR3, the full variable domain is GAGVSQSPRYKVAKRGQDVALRCDPISGHVSLFWYQQALGQGPEFLTYFQNEAQLDKSGLPSDRFFAERPEGSVSTLKIQRTQQEDSAVYLCASSLGQANTEAFFGQGTRLTVV.

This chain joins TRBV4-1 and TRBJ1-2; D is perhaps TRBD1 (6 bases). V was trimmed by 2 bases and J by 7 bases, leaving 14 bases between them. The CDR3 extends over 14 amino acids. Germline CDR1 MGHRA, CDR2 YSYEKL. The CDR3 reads CASSQRAGEGGYTF. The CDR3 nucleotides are TGCGCCAGCAGCCAAAGGGCAGGGGAAGGTGGCTACACCTTC.

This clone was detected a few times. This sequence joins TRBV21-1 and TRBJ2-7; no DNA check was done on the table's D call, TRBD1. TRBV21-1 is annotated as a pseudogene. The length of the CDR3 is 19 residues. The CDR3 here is CASSLCGQDRPTFLPKQYF. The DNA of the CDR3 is TGTGCCAGCAGCTTATGTGGACAGGACCGACCTACTTTCCTACCTAAGCAGTACTTC.

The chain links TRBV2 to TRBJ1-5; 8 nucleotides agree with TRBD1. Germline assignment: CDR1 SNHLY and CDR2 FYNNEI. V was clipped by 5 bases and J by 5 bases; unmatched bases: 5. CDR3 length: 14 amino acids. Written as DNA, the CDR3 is TGTGCCAGCAGTTACGGACAGGGACATCAGCCCCAGCATTTT. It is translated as CASSYGQGHQPQHF.

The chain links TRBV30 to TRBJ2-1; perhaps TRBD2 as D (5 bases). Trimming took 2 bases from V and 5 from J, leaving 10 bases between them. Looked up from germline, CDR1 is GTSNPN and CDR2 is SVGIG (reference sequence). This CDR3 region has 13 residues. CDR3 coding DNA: TGTGCCTGGAGTATTAGCGCGAACAATGAGCAGTTCTTC. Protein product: CAWSISANNEQFF.

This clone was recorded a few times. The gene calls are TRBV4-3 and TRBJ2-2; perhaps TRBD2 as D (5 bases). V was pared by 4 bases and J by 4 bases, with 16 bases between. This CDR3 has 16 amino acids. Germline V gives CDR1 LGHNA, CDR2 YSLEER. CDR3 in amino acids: CASSPQIAGATGELFF. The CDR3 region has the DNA TGCGCCAGCAGCCCCCAAATTGCGGGCGCCACCGGGGAGCTGTTTTTT.

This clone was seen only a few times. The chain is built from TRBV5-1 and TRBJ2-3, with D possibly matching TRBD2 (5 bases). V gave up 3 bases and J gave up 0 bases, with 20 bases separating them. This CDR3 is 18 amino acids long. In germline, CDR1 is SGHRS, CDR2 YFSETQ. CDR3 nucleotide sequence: TGCGCCAGCAGCTCCGACTTTGGCGGAGCGGCTAGCACAGATACGCAGTATTTT. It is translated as CASSSDFGGAASTDTQYF.

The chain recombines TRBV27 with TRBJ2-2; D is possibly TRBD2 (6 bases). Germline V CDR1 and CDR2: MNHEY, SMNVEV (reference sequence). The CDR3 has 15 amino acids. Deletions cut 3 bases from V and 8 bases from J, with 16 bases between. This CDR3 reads CASSFSPSGVGELFF. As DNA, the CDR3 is TGTGCCAGCAGTTTTAGCCCTTCGGGGGTGGGGGAGCTGTTTTTT.

CDR3: CASSQGAGGTDTQYF. The DNA for the CDR3 is TGCGCCAGCAGCCAAGGTGCGGGAGGCACAGATACGCAGTATTTT. The chain is built from TRBV4-3 and TRBJ2-3; 7 positions agree with TRBD2. V trimming: 1 base; J trimming: 1 base; junction bases outside the gene matches: 2. The CDR3 has 15 amino acids. Germline CDR1 and CDR2: LGHNA and YSLEER.

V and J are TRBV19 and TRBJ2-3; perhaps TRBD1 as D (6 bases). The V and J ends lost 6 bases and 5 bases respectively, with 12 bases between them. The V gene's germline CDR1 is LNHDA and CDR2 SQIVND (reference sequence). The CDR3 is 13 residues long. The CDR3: CASSPQGGDTQYF. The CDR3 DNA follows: TGTGCCAGTAGCCCACAGGGTGGAGATACGCAGTATTTT.